These 26 T cell receptor beta chains were sequenced from one sample in a study of blood T cell repertoires in COVID-19. Only in-frame clones appear in the TCRdb table, and some are missing; sequencing was by immunoSEQ multiplex PCR. The sample holds over 300,000 clones, more than 75% seen once. Sequencing was done on a sample of PBMCs or T cells enriched from blood (not recorded which). All receptors derive from a woman between 18 and 30 years old who had recovered from COVID-19.

The gene calls are TRBV6-1 and TRBJ1-5; TRBD1 matches 8 bases. Unmatched junction bases numbered 5, after V lost 2 bases and J lost 5 bases. The CDR3 totals 15 residues. The V gene's germline CDR1 is MNHNS and CDR2 SASEGT. The CDR3, as DNA: TGTGCCAGCAGTGAATATGGACAGGGCCATCAGCCCCAGCATTTT. This gives the protein CASSEYGQGHQPQHF.

The gene calls are TRBV10-3 and TRBJ2-2; D may be TRBD2 (5 bases). Germline-derived CDR1 and CDR2 are ENHRY and SYGVKD. V dropped 1 base and J dropped 0 bases, with 9 bases sitting between them. This CDR3 region has 16 residues. CDR3 sequence (DNA): TGTGCCATCAGTGAGTGGCTAGCCCCGAACACCGGGGAGCTGTTTTTT. Protein: CAISEWLAPNTGELFF.

The gene calls are TRBV2 and TRBJ1-2; D is uncertain. Germline V gene data show CDR1 as SNHLY and CDR2 as FYNNEI. The germline V and J ends were trimmed by 6 bases and 0 bases, with 11 bases remaining between them. This CDR3 is built from 14 residues. Here the CDR3 reads CASRWLTANYGYTF. DNA for the CDR3: TGTGCCAGCAGATGGCTTACAGCTAACTATGGCTACACCTTC.

The chain is built from TRBV2 and TRBJ2-1; no reliable D call. CDR3 length: 10 residues. The V end lost 4 bases, the J end lost 9 bases, and 4 bases lay between the germline ends. CDR1 and CDR2 (germline): SNHLY, FYNNEI. CDR3 protein: CASSGGEQFF. The CDR3, as DNA: TGTGCCAGCAGTGGCGGTGAGCAGTTCTTC.

Comments on this clone: This sample also contains other DNA sequences that code for the same CDR3. In DNA, the CDR3 is TGCAGCGTAGCGGGACAAGTGAACACTGAAGCTTTCTTT. Amino acids: CSVAGQVNTEAFF. The rearrangement uses TRBV29-1 and TRBJ1-1, with D maybe TRBD1 (6 bases). The CDR3 runs 13 residues. CDR1 SQVTM and CDR2 ANQGSEA come from the germline V gene. V was cut by 6 bases and J by 0 bases, with 11 bases left in between. The whole variable domain, filled in from reference TRBV29-1 and TRBJ1-1, reads SAVISQKPSRDICQRGTSLTIQCQVDSQVTMMFWYRQQPGQSLTLIATANQGSEATYESGFVIDKFPISRPNLTFSTLTVSNMSPEDSSIYLCSVAGQVNTEAFFGQGTRLTVV.

The CDR3 sequence is CASSPTRTSGIGTGELFF. The CDR3 nucleotides read TGTGCCAGCAGCCCTACTCGGACTAGCGGGATTGGTACCGGGGAGCTGTTTTTT. This chain connects TRBV7-8 to TRBJ2-2; 12 bases fit TRBD2. Germline CDR1 SGHVS, CDR2 FQNEAQ. This CDR3 has 18 amino acids. The J segment lost 5 bases and the V segment lost 5 bases, leaving 12 bases of the junction unmatched.

This sequence joins TRBV10-1 and TRBJ2-3; 10 bases map to TRBD1. The CDR3 length is 18 residues. CDR1 is WNHNN, CDR2 SYGVQD, per germline (reference sequence). Trimming cost V 5 bases and J 0 bases; bases outside gene matches: 11. The CDR3 protein is CASSPGTGVSTSTDTQYF. The CDR3 DNA reads as TGCGCCAGCAGTCCCGGGACAGGGGTTTCGACTAGCACAGATACGCAGTATTTT.

DNA for the CDR3: TGTGCCAGCTCACTCTCTAAGAACACCGGGGAGCTGTTTTTT. Translation: CASSLSKNTGELFF. The rearrangement links TRBV18 to TRBJ2-2; D is uncertain. Germline V lookup: CDR1 KGHSH, CDR2 LQKENI. V was cut by 4 bases and J by 1 base, with 7 bases left in between. CDR3 length: 14 residues.

This clone was detected once. The chain couples TRBV15 to TRBJ2-1; D remains ambiguous. Germline V lookup: CDR1 LNHNV, CDR2 YYDKDF (reference sequence). The length of the CDR3 is 13 residues. V was clipped by 0 bases and J by 8 bases, with 8 bases between them. CDR3 nucleotides: TGTGCCACCAGCAGAGATCGAGGCGATGAGCAGTTCTTC. The encoded protein is CATSRDRGDEQFF.

V gene TRBV2 combines with J gene TRBJ1-1; no definite D call. Deletions cut 9 bases from V and 1 base from J, with 12 bases between. CDR3 length: 13 residues. CDR1 and CDR2 from the germline V gene are SNHLY and FYNNEI. The DNA of the CDR3 is TGTGCCAGTCTAGCTCGGAGGAACACTGAAGCTTTCTTT. Translated, it gives CASLARRNTEAFF.

This clone showed up just once. The rearrangement joins TRBV3-1 (or the pseudogene TRBV3-2) to TRBJ2-7, with TRBD2 as a possible D gene (6 bases). The CDR3 consists of 13 residues. Between the trimmed V and J ends, which lost 4 bases and 13 bases, there was a span of 20 bases. CDR1 and CDR2 (germline): LGHDT, YNNKEL (reference sequence). CDR3 amino acids: CASSPGGGTRAYF. The DNA of the CDR3 is TGTGCCAGCAGCCCCGGTGGCGGGACGAGGGCTTACTTC.

Concerning this clone itself: At one boundary the junction diverges from the germline segment, which might be a read error. This chain uses TRBV2 with TRBJ1-1; the D is unclear. Per germline, CDR1 SNHLY and CDR2 FYNNEI. The CDR3 loop spans 12 amino acids. CDR3 in amino acids: CASSHMNPEAFF. In nucleotides, the CDR3 is TGTGCCAGCAGTCACATGAACCCTGAAGCTTTCTTT.

The rearrangement uses TRBV5-6 and TRBJ1-2, with D possibly matching TRBD1 (5 bases). CDR3 length: 13 amino acids. CDR1 SGHDT and CDR2 YYEEEE come from the germline V gene. Trimming shortened V by 4 bases and J by 4 bases, and 11 bases separated the two germline ends. The CDR3 coding sequence is TGTGCCAGCAGCGCAGGGAGGCGCTATGGCTACACCTTC. It codes for CASSAGRRYGYTF.

The gene calls are TRBV28 and TRBJ2-7; TRBD1 aligns across 9 bases. The CDR3 runs 16 residues. V lost 6 bases to trimming and J lost 2 bases; unmatched junction nucleotides: 11. Germline-derived CDR1 and CDR2 are MDHEN and SYDVKM. The CDR3 DNA follows: TGTGCCAGCAGCTTTATCCCGGGACAGGGCGCCTACGAGCAGTACTTC. It is translated as CASSFIPGQGAYEQYF.

The CDR3, as DNA: TGTGCCACCAGTGTTCCGGACAGGGAGAACACCGGGGAGCTGTTTTTT. It yields the protein CATSVPDRENTGELFF. V and J are TRBV24-1 and TRBJ2-2, with 8 bases lining up with TRBD1. Germline CDR1 KGHDR, CDR2 SFDVKD. V was clipped by 5 bases and J by 1 base; unmatched bases: 5. The CDR3 covers 16 residues.

The V and J genes are TRBV7-9 and TRBJ2-1; 15 positions agree with TRBD2. With V trimmed by 4 bases and J by 8 bases, 9 bases remained unmatched. Germline loops: CDR1 SEHNR, CDR2 FQNEAQ (reference sequence). The CDR3 has 17 residues. CDR3 amino acids: CASSSGLAGGTRDEQFF. CDR3 nucleotides: TGTGCCAGCAGCTCGGGACTAGCGGGGGGAACTAGAGATGAGCAGTTCTTC.

The chain has TRBV12-5 and TRBJ1-2; 7 bases align to TRBD1. Germline V gives CDR1 LGHNT, CDR2 FRNRAP. V gave up 1 base and J gave up 0 bases; unmatched junction bases: 5. The CDR3 runs 16 residues. DNA for the CDR3: TGTGCTAGTGGTTTGGCCGGGACAGCGACTAACTATGGCTACACCTTC. Amino acids: CASGLAGTATNYGYTF.

This clone came up a few times. This chain links TRBV7-3 with TRBJ2-3; 9 bases agree with TRBD1. The ends lost 5 bases at V and 5 bases at J; junction bases unmatched: 8. Germline V lookup: CDR1 SGHTA, CDR2 FQGTGA. The CDR3 loop spans 15 amino acids. The CDR3 spells CASSRTGAEGDTQYF. Written as DNA, the CDR3 is TGTGCCAGCAGCCGGACAGGGGCAGAAGGAGATACGCAGTATTTT.

As concerns this clone: Within the sample, other DNA sequences also encode this same CDR3. The chain joins TRBV7-9 to TRBJ1-1, with a tentative D call TRBD1 (5 bases). V was pared by 3 bases and J by 1 base, with 6 bases between. The CDR3 is 13 amino acids. Germline V lookup: CDR1 SEHNR, CDR2 FQNEAQ (reference sequence). The CDR3 protein is CASSFGGNTEAFF. As DNA, the CDR3 is TGTGCCAGCAGCTTCGGGGGGAACACTGAAGCTTTCTTT.

The gene calls are TRBV21-1 and TRBJ2-3; TRBD1, as called in the table, went unchecked against the DNA. TRBV21-1 is labeled a pseudogene. CDR3 length: 16 amino acids. DNA of the CDR3: TGTGCCAGCAGCAAATCTCCCCAGGGGACCACAGATACGCAGTATTTT. Translating gives CASSKSPQGTTDTQYF.

This sequence joins TRBV28 and TRBJ2-7; TRBD1 matches 8 bases. CDR1 and CDR2 from the germline V gene are MDHEN and SYDVKM. The CDR3 consists of 11 residues. J lost 6 bases, V lost 6 bases, and 1 base had no gene match. The CDR3 nucleotides are TGTGCCAGCAGCGACAGGGGCGAGCAGTACTTC. Its translation is CASSDRGEQYF. The full variable domain, its missing parts supplied by reference TRBV28 and TRBJ2-7, is DVKVTQSSRYLVKRTGEKVFLECVQDMDHENMFWYRQDPGLGLRLIYFSYDVKMKEKGDIPEGYSVSREKKERFSLILESASTNQTSMYLCASSDRGEQYFGPGTRLTVT.

V is TRBV2 and J is TRBJ2-5, with 10 bases fitting TRBD1. The V gene end was trimmed by 4 bases and the J gene end by 4 bases; junction bases not matched to a gene: 3. Germline V gene data show CDR1 as SNHLY and CDR2 as FYNNEI. This CDR3 contains 14 residues. In DNA form, the CDR3 reads TGTGCCAGCAGTGGGAGACAGGGGGCAGAGACCCAGTACTTC. Its translation: CASSGRQGAETQYF.

Written as DNA, the CDR3 is TGTGCCAGCAGTTTTATCGGAAACACCATATATTTT. Encoded protein: CASSFIGNTIYF. V is TRBV25-1 and J is TRBJ1-3, with D uncertain. Germline V gene sequence: CDR1 MGHDK, CDR2 SYGVNS. The CDR3 covers 12 residues. V was clipped by 5 bases and J by 4 bases, with 6 bases between them.

V usage is TRBV11-2 and J usage is TRBJ2-6; tentatively, D is TRBD2 (6 bases). The CDR3 runs 17 residues. Trimming took off 0 bases at V and 0 bases at J, with 9 bases between the two ends. Germline CDR1 SGHAT, CDR2 FQNNGV. The CDR3 bases are TGTGCCAGCAGCTTAGATGGAGGGCCCTCTGGGGCCAACGTCCTGACTTTC. Encoded protein: CASSLDGGPSGANVLTF.

V is TRBV27 and J is TRBJ2-3; D is possibly TRBD2 (5 bases). V was shortened by 2 bases and J by 2 bases, with 11 bases between the two germline ends. CDR3 length: 15 amino acids. Germline CDR1 is MNHEY and CDR2 is SMNVEV (reference sequence). This CDR3 is CASSLNGEHTDTQYF. The CDR3 DNA reads as TGTGCCAGCAGTTTAAACGGGGAACACACAGATACGCAGTATTTT.

This chain links TRBV6-1 with TRBJ2-7, with D uncertain. The CDR3 is made up of 15 amino acids. V lost 0 bases to trimming and J lost 0 bases, with 9 bases between them. Germline V gene sequence: CDR1 MNHNS, CDR2 SASEGT. CDR3 DNA: TGTGCCAGCAGTGAAGCGGGCAGCTACTCCTACGAGCAGTACTTC. As protein: CASSEAGSYSYEQYF.